One and the same sample provided the 31 T cell receptor beta chains below, sequenced in a study of human T cells and chemical hapten exposure. The time point is: patch test 1, 2 weeks after DPC sensitization. Described treatment: therapeutic diphenylcyclopropenone sensitization with weekly scalp DPC. TCRdb called the RACE reads again in MiXCR, with one record for every CDR3 protein. The sample records 95,000 or so distinct CDR3 sequences, roughly a tenth being singletons. The sample was whole blood, taken in connection with sensitization to the hapten diphenylcyclopropenone (DPC). Receptors were obtained from a man in his forties with alopecia areata. Some clones in this sample may be carry-over from other donors' samples.

The chain carries TRBV29-1 and TRBJ1-1; tentative D call: TRBD1 (5 bases). The CDR3 loop spans 12 amino acids. V was clipped by 6 bases and J by 0 bases, with 8 bases between them. Germline CDR1 reads SQVTM; CDR2 reads ANQGSEA. CDR3 amino acids: CSVGRMNTEAFF. The CDR3 DNA reads TGCAGCGTGGGACGTATGAACACTGAAGCTTTCTTT.

This chain joins TRBV6-2 or TRBV6-3 and TRBJ2-7, with a weak D call TRBD2 (7 bases). Germline CDR1 and CDR2: MNHEY and SVGEGT. The CDR3 contains 12 residues. V was pared by 5 bases and J by 9 bases, with 14 bases between. CDR3 amino acids: CASSPMGGLQYV. As DNA, the CDR3 is TGTGCCAGCAGTCCTATGGGGGGGCTGCAGTACGTC.

The V call is TRBV6-5, the J call TRBJ2-4; 11 bases line up with TRBD2. The germline gives CDR1 MNHEY, CDR2 SVGAGI. The V and J ends lost 8 bases and 6 bases, in that order; junction bases with no gene match: 6. CDR3 length equals 14 residues. In nucleotides, the CDR3 is TGTGCCAGCCGTAGCGGGAGGGCCGGAAACATTCAGTACTTC. Its protein product is CASRSGRAGNIQYF.

This clonotype turned up a few times. This chain joins TRBV3-1 and TRBJ2-5; 9 bases fit TRBD2. Per the germline V gene, CDR1 is LGHDT and CDR2 is YNNKEL (reference sequence). The CDR3 extends over 14 amino acids. The junction had 5 bases not matched to a gene; V was cut back by 4 bases and J by 5 bases. The CDR3, as DNA: TGTGCCAGCAGCCTCCCAGGGACTAGCGAGACCCAGTACTTC. Translating it yields CASSLPGTSETQYF.

There are many counts of this clonotype. V gene TRBV20-1 combines with J gene TRBJ2-3, with 8 bases aligning to TRBD2. This CDR3 contains 15 residues. Germline V gives CDR1 DFQATT, CDR2 SNEGSKA (reference sequence). Trimming took 6 bases from V and 2 from J; bases not matched to a gene: 10. The CDR3 DNA reads as TGCAGTGCCCAATACGTCGGGAGGGCCACAGATACGCAGTATTTT. Its protein product is CSAQYVGRATDTQYF.

The chain recombines TRBV27 with TRBJ1-1, with 9 bases that match TRBD1. Germline V CDR1 and CDR2: MNHEY, SMNVEV (reference sequence). J gave up 4 bases and V 5 bases, and 5 bases lay outside the gene matches. This CDR3 is built from 14 residues. The CDR3 is CASSVTGGCTEAFF. In nucleotides, the CDR3 is TGTGCCAGCAGTGTAACAGGGGGCTGCACTGAAGCTTTCTTT.

This clonotype was found many times. V is TRBV20-1 and J is TRBJ1-1; D is uncertain. The CDR3 loop spans 13 amino acids. Germline CDR1 and CDR2: DFQATT and SNEGSKA (reference sequence). The V end was cut by 6 bases, the J end by 1 base, with 12 bases between. CDR3 in DNA: TGCAGTGCCATCAAGGCCTCGAACACTGAAGCTTTCTTT. Its translation: CSAIKASNTEAFF.

This clonotype was counted a few times. The chain joins TRBV20-1 to TRBJ2-3; TRBD2 might be the D (5 bases). The CDR3 covers 14 residues. The germline V and J ends were trimmed by 3 bases and 0 bases, with 10 bases remaining between them. Germline assignment: CDR1 DFQATT and CDR2 SNEGSKA (reference sequence). The CDR3 sequence is CSARDSSSTDTQYF. CDR3 DNA: TGCAGTGCTAGGGACTCTTCTAGCACAGATACGCAGTATTTT.

The chain carries TRBV4-2 and TRBJ2-7, with D perhaps matching TRBD1 (5 bases). The CDR3 is 13 residues long. Trimming left V 3 bases short and J 3 bases short, with 9 bases between. The germline CDR1 and CDR2 sequences are LGHNA and YNFKEQ. The CDR3 nucleotides read TGTGCCAGCAGCCAGAGTACAGGCTACGAGCAGTACTTC. It is translated as CASSQSTGYEQYF.

This clonotype was observed at least ten times. V is TRBV5-8 and J is TRBJ2-3; D unclear. In germline, CDR1 is SGHTS, CDR2 YDEGEE. Trimming took off 6 bases at V and 2 bases at J, with 16 bases between the two ends. The CDR3 sequence is 15 residues long. This CDR3 is CASNTLAATTDTQYF. Here the CDR3 DNA reads TGTGCCAGCAACACACTGGCGGCTACCACAGATACGCAGTATTTT.

This chain joins TRBV6-6 and TRBJ2-5, with unresolved D. Trimming took off 5 bases at V and 5 bases at J, with 9 bases between the two ends. CDR1 is MNHNY and CDR2 is SVGAGI in the germline V gene (reference sequence). The CDR3 sequence is 12 residues long. The CDR3 reads CASSLNWETQYF. CDR3 coding DNA: TGTGCCAGCAGTCTGAACTGGGAGACCCAGTACTTC.

In its sample, this clonotype was seen many times. J is TRBJ2-5 and V is TRBV7-2, with D unclear. CDR1 and CDR2 from the germline V gene are SGHTA and FQGNSA. CDR3 length: 13 residues. Trimming shortened V by 7 bases and J by 10 bases, and 19 bases separated the two germline ends. The CDR3 DNA follows: TGTGCCAGCAACCCGTCGGTCTTCCAGGACCAGTACTTC. Amino acid sequence: CASNPSVFQDQYF.

J is TRBJ1-5 and V is TRBV5-1, with D possibly matching TRBD1 (5 bases). The V gene's germline CDR1 is SGHRS and CDR2 YFSETQ. Deletions cut 4 bases from V and 6 bases from J, with 11 bases between. This CDR3 is built from 13 residues. CDR3 DNA sequence: TGCGCCAGCAGCCCGGTCGGGGGTCAGCCCCAGCATTTT. Protein: CASSPVGGQPQHF.

This sequence joins TRBV4-3 and TRBJ2-3; the match to TRBD2 covers 7 bases. This CDR3 has 16 amino acids. CDR1 and CDR2 from the germline V gene are LGHNA and YSLEER. Unmatched junction bases numbered 12, after V lost 3 bases and J lost 6 bases. In DNA form, the CDR3 reads TGCGCCAGCAGCCAGCAGCCAGAAGCGGGACTCGATACGCAGTATTTT. It encodes CASSQQPEAGLDTQYF.

The table lists this clonotype with many counts. V gene TRBV7-2 combines with J gene TRBJ2-3; TRBD2 aligns across 10 bases. This CDR3 contains 15 residues. CDR1 SGHTA and CDR2 FQGNSA come from the germline V gene. V dropped 5 bases and J dropped 6; count of bases not matched to a gene: 8. The CDR3 is CASSLGLAVRDTQYF. CDR3 DNA sequence: TGTGCCAGCAGCCTTGGACTAGCGGTTAGGGATACGCAGTATTTT.

This clonotype was seen many times. The chain is built from TRBV6-2 or TRBV6-3 and TRBJ1-1; 10 bases fit TRBD1. The CDR3 spans 16 residues. V trimming: 4 bases; J trimming: 4 bases; junction bases outside the gene matches: 9. The germline V gene has CDR1 MNHEY and CDR2 SVGEGT. DNA for the CDR3: TGTGCCAGCAGTTCGGGACAGGGGATGTTGGGCACTGAAGCTTTCTTT. Amino acid sequence: CASSSGQGMLGTEAFF.

This clonotype was seen repeatedly, ten times or more. The chain combines TRBV12-3 or TRBV12-4 with TRBJ2-4; 16 bases match TRBD2. The V gene end was trimmed by 6 bases and the J gene end by 7 bases; junction bases not matched to a gene: 6. The CDR3 is 16 residues long. The CDR3 nucleotides read TGTGCCAGCAGCCCGGGACTAGCGGGAGGGCCGAACATTCAGTACTTC. Amino acid sequence: CASSPGLAGGPNIQYF.

The J gene is TRBJ2-7, the V gene TRBV5-8; a possible D gene is TRBD2 (6 bases). Trimming cost V 3 bases and J 0 bases, with 10 bases left between them. Germline V gives CDR1 SGHTS, CDR2 YDEGEE. The CDR3 has 14 amino acids. For the CDR3, the DNA is TGTGCCAGCAGCTCACCGGGAGTCTCCTACGAGCAGTACGTC. Translating it yields CASSSPGVSYEQYV.

This clonotype was counted only a few times. The V call is TRBV7-3, the J call TRBJ1-1, with 11 bases lining up with TRBD1. V lost 1 base to trimming and J lost 5 bases; unmatched junction nucleotides: 6. Germline CDR1 SGHTA, CDR2 FQGTGA. The CDR3 spans 16 residues. The DNA of the CDR3 is TGTGCCAGCAGCTTAAACGGACAGGGGGCGAGGACTGAAGCTTTCTTT. Translation: CASSLNGQGARTEAFF.

CDR3 nucleotide sequence: TGTGCCAGCAGTTTATGGACTAGCGGGAGCTACGAGCAGTACTTC. Its translation is CASSLWTSGSYEQYF. The chain combines TRBV12-3 or TRBV12-4 with TRBJ2-7; TRBD2 matches 13 bases. This CDR3 has 15 amino acids. Trimming cost V 2 bases and J 3 bases; bases outside gene matches: 1.

This clonotype is a singleton in its sample. The V call is TRBV5-1, the J call TRBJ1-3, with a tentative D call TRBD1 (5 bases). The germline V gene encodes CDR1 SGHRS and CDR2 YFSETQ. This CDR3 contains 17 residues. The germline V and J ends were trimmed by 0 bases and 1 base, with 14 bases remaining between them. CDR3 sequence: CASSLVGEGSSGNTIYF. For the CDR3, the DNA is TGCGCCAGCAGCTTGGTCGGTGAGGGGTCATCTGGAAACACCATATATTTT.

The rearrangement joins TRBV11-1 to TRBJ2-4; D remains unclear. V was pared by 5 bases and J by 0 bases, with 23 bases between. This CDR3 has 19 residues. Germline V CDR1 and CDR2: SGHAT, FQDESV (reference sequence). Here the CDR3 DNA reads TGTGCCAGCAGCCTTAGGAATCAGTACAGCAATCTAGCCAAAAACATTCAGTACTTC. Translation gives CASSLRNQYSNLAKNIQYF.

This clonotype turned up a few times. This sequence joins TRBV29-1 and TRBJ2-1; D might be TRBD1 (6 bases). CDR3 length equals 11 residues. The germline V gene has CDR1 SQVTM and CDR2 ANQGSEA. V shed 7 bases and J shed 5 bases, with 9 bases lying between them. The CDR3 DNA reads TGCAGCGCGGGACACCACAATGAGCAGTTCTTC. The encoded protein is CSAGHHNEQFF.

The J gene is TRBJ2-4, the V gene TRBV5-1; 11 bases fit TRBD2. CDR1 is SGHRS and CDR2 is YFSETQ in the germline V gene. V gave up 4 bases and J gave up 4 bases; unmatched junction bases: 25. The CDR3 extends over 22 amino acids. The CDR3 loop reads CASSPSRMTSGTTIPGKNIQYF. The DNA for the CDR3 is TGCGCCAGCAGCCCGTCTCGAATGACTAGCGGGACGACTATTCCGGGAAAAAACATTCAGTACTTC.

On this clonotype: An end of the junction differs from the germline gene, which may be a read error. The J gene is TRBJ2-4, the V gene TRBV7-7; 7 bases are shared with TRBD1. Germline V CDR1 and CDR2: SSHAT, FNYEAQ (reference sequence). This CDR3 spans 13 amino acids. CDR3 in amino acids: CASSPRQGDIQYF. The CDR3 DNA follows: TGTGCTAGCAGCCCCCGACAGGGAGACATTCAGTACTTC.

Many counts were recorded for this clonotype. The rearrangement uses TRBV6-1 and TRBJ1-1, with TRBD1 matching 8 bases. Germline CDR1 reads MNHNS; CDR2 reads SASEGT. The CDR3 has 15 residues. Unmatched junction bases numbered 9, after V lost 7 bases and J lost 2 bases. CDR3 DNA sequence: TGTGCCAGCACCCAAATAGACAGGGGAAACACTGAAGCTTTCTTT. Its translation: CASTQIDRGNTEAFF.

This clonotype came up a few times. The gene calls are TRBV12-3 or TRBV12-4 and TRBJ1-2; D possibly corresponds to TRBD1 (6 bases). This CDR3 spans 16 amino acids. V lost 5 bases and J 0 bases, leaving 16 bases between the germline ends. The CDR3 loop is CASSVETGGANYGYTF. CDR3 in DNA: TGTGCCAGCAGTGTAGAGACAGGCGGCGCTAACTATGGCTACACCTTC.

This clonotype was observed many times. The gene calls are TRBV12-3 or TRBV12-4 and TRBJ1-5; no clear D. The CDR3 has 14 amino acids. Trimming removed 8 bases at V and 4 bases at J, with 15 bases between. CDR3 loop: CASLVGVGNQPQHF. The DNA for the CDR3 is TGTGCCAGCTTGGTTGGGGTCGGAAATCAGCCCCAGCATTTT.

This rearrangement joins TRBV12-3 or TRBV12-4 to TRBJ2-7, with 11 bases lining up with TRBD2. The CDR3 extends over 15 amino acids. The junction had 6 bases not matched to a gene; V was cut back by 6 bases and J by 2 bases. This CDR3 is CASRRGLAVTYEQYF. The CDR3, as DNA: TGTGCCAGCAGGAGGGGACTAGCGGTTACCTACGAGCAGTACTTC.

Of note for this clonotype: One end of the junction varies from germline; a read error may be responsible. The rearrangement links TRBV7-7 to TRBJ2-2; 8 bases map to TRBD1. The CDR3 spans 17 residues. Germline V gene sequence: CDR1 SSHAT, CDR2 FNYEAQ (reference sequence). The CDR3 sequence is CASSLARNGQGTGELFF. CDR3 sequence (DNA): TGTGCTAGCAGCTTAGCGCGTAATGGACAGGGAACCGGGGAGCTGTTTTTT.

This clonotype has just a few counts. The chain combines TRBV27 with TRBJ2-7; a possible D gene is TRBD1 (7 bases). V was shortened by 4 bases and J by 5 bases, with 15 bases between the two germline ends. Germline V gene sequence: CDR1 MNHEY, CDR2 SMNVEV (reference sequence). CDR3 length: 14 amino acids. In nucleotides, the CDR3 is TGTGCCAGCAGTTATGTGCAGGGGGGACACGAGCAGTACTTC. Protein sequence: CASSYVQGGHEQYF.